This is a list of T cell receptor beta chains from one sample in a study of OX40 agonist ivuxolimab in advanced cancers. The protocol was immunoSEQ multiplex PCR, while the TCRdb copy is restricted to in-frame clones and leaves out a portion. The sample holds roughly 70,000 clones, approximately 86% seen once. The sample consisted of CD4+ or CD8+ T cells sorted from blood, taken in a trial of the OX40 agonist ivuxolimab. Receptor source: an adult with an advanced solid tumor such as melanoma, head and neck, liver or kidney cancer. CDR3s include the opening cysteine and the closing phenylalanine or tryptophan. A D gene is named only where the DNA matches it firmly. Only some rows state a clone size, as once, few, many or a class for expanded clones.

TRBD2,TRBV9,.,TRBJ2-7,TGTGCCAGCAGCGTAGGAGGAACTAGCGGTTTACAGGAGCAGTACTTC,CASSVGGTSGLQEQYF
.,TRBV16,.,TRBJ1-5,TGTGCCAGCAGCCACCAATCGGGAGGTCAGCCCCAGCATTTT,CASSHQSGGQPQHF
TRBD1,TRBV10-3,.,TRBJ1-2,TGTGCCATCAGTGACCCCGGGACAGCTTATGGCTACACCTTC,CAISDPGTAYGYTF
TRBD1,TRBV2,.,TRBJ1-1,TGTGCCAGCAGTGAAAGGGGACAGGGTAACACTGAAGCTTTCTTT,CASSERGQGNTEAFF
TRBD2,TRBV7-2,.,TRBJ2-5,TGTGCCAGCAGCTTGGCGGGAGGGCATCAGACCCAGTACTTC,CASSLAGGHQTQYF
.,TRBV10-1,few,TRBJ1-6,TGCGCCAGCAGTGTAGGCATGGGTTCACCCCTCCACTTT,CASSVGMGSPLHF
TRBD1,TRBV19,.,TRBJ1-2,TGTGCCACCACAGGGGGGGACAGGAAAGCTAACTATGGCTACACCTTC,CATTGGDRKANYGYTF
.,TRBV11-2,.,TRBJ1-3,TGTGCCAGCAGCGTCCGGCAGACTGGAAACACCATATATTTT,CASSVRQTGNTIYF
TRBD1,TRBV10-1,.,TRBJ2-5,TGCGCCAGCAGGACCCAGACAGGGGGCAGGTGGGAGACCCAGTACTTC,CASRTQTGGRWETQYF
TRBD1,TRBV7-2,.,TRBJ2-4,TGTGCCAGCAGCTTCGGACAGGGCCTAGCCAAAAACATTCAGTACTTC,CASSFGQGLAKNIQYF
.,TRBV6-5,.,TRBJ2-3,TGTGCCAGCATGGAGAGCACAGATACGCAGTATTTT,CASMESTDTQYF
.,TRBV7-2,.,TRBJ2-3,TGTGCCAGCACCCCACTCGGAGATACGCAGTATTTT,CASTPLGDTQYF
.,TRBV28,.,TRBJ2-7,TGTGCCAGCAGTTTAATAGCGGGACAGACCTACGAGCAGTACTTC,CASSLIAGQTYEQYF
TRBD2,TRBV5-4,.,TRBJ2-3,TGTGCCAGCAGCTTGGGCGGGGGAACAGATACGCAGTATTTT,CASSLGGGTDTQYF
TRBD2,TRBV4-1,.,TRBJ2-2,TGCGCCAGCAGCCAAGAACTCCCCAGCGGGAGGCTCACCGGGGAGCTGTTTTTT,CASSQELPSGRLTGELFF
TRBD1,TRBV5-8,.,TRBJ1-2,TGTGCCAGCAGCTCGGGACAGGGGAGGGGCTACACCTTC,CASSSGQGRGYTF
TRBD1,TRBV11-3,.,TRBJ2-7,TGTGCCAGCAGCTCCCAACAGGGGACCTACGAGCAGTACTTC,CASSSQQGTYEQYF
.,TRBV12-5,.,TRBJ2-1,TGTGCTAGTGGTTTATTCCCGAGAGAGGACCATAACAATGAGCAGTTCTTC,CASGLFPREDHNNEQFF
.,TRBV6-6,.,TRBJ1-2,TGTGCCAGCAGCAGTAACGCAGGGATCTATGGCTACACCTTC,CASSSNAGIYGYTF
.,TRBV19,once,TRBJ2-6,TGTGCCAGTAGTGAGGGCTTCTCTGGGGCCAACGTCCTGACTTTC,CASSEGFSGANVLTF
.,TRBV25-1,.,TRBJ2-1,TGTGCCAGCAGCCTAGCAGGGTCTACCTACAATGAGCAGTTCTTC,CASSLAGSTYNEQFF
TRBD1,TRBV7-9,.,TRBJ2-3,TGTGCCAGCAGACCGCCTTTCCGGGACAGGGGGCCAGATACGCAGTATTTT,CASRPPFRDRGPDTQYF
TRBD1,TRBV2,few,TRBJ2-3,TGTGCCAGCGGGACAGGGGGCACAGATACGCAGTATTTT,CASGTGGTDTQYF
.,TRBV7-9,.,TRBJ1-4,TGTGCCAGCAGCCCCAGGTCCGGGGGCAGTCCAAATGAAAAACTGTTTTTT,CASSPRSGGSPNEKLFF
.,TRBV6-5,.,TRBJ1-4,TGTGCCAGCAGCGGACGGGGGAATGAAAAACTGTTTTTT,CASSGRGNEKLFF
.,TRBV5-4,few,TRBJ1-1,TGTGCCAGCAGCGCGTATGGGACGGCACACCAAGCTTTCTTT,CASSAYGTAHQAFF
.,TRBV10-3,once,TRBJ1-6,TGTGCCATCAGTGCGGGATCTAATAATTCACCCCTCCACTTT,CAISAGSNNSPLHF
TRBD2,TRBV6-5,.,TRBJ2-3,TGTGCCAGCAGTCGCGGGGGGAACACAGATACGCAGTATTTT,CASSRGGNTDTQYF
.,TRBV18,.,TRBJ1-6,TGTGCCAGCTCTCCGGCTCATTTCGGGGATTCACCCCTCCACTTT,CASSPAHFGDSPLHF
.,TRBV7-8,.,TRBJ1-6,TGTGCCAGCAGCTTAGAGGCAGCCGATAATTCACCCCTCCACTTT,CASSLEAADNSPLHF
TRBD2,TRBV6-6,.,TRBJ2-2,TGTGCCAGCAGACTAGCGGGGGGCCGGGAGCTGTTTTTT,CASRLAGGRELFF
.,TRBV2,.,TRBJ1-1,TGTGCCAGCTTTCGCAGGGACACCCGAGGCGCTTTCTTT,CASFRRDTRGAFF
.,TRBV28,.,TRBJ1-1,TGTGCCAGCCTCTCCTTATCTCGGACAGCGCAGGTAGCTTTCTTT,CASLSLSRTAQVAFF
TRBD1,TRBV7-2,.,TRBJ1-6,TGTGCCAGCAGCTCCGGGACAGCAAATTCACCCCTCCACTTT,CASSSGTANSPLHF
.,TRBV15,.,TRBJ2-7,TGTGCCACCAGCAGAGGGGTCCCTAGTGAGCAGTACTTC,CATSRGVPSEQYF
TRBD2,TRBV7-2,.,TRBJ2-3,TGTGCCAGCAGCTCTAAGCTAGCGGGTGGGGTAGATACGCAGTATTTT,CASSSKLAGGVDTQYF
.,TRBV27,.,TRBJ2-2,TGTGCCAGCCGATCTGTGTATGGGCAGATCACCGGGGAGCTGTTTTTT,CASRSVYGQITGELFF
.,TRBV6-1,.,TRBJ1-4,TGTGCCAGCAGTGGTGGGAGACTAGGCAGGAATGAAAAACTGTTTTTT,CASSGGRLGRNEKLFF
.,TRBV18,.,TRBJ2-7,TGTGCCAGCTCACCGGGGGGCGAATCATACTTC,CASSPGGESYF
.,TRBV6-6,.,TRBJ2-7,TGTGCCAGCAGCAGGGGGGACTACGAGCAGTACTTC,CASSRGDYEQYF
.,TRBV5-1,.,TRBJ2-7,TGCGCCAGCAGCGGACGGGGAACAGCCTACGAGCAGTACTTC,CASSGRGTAYEQYF
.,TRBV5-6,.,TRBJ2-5,TGTGCCAGCAGACAGGGACATCAGGAGACCCAGTACTTC,CASRQGHQETQYF